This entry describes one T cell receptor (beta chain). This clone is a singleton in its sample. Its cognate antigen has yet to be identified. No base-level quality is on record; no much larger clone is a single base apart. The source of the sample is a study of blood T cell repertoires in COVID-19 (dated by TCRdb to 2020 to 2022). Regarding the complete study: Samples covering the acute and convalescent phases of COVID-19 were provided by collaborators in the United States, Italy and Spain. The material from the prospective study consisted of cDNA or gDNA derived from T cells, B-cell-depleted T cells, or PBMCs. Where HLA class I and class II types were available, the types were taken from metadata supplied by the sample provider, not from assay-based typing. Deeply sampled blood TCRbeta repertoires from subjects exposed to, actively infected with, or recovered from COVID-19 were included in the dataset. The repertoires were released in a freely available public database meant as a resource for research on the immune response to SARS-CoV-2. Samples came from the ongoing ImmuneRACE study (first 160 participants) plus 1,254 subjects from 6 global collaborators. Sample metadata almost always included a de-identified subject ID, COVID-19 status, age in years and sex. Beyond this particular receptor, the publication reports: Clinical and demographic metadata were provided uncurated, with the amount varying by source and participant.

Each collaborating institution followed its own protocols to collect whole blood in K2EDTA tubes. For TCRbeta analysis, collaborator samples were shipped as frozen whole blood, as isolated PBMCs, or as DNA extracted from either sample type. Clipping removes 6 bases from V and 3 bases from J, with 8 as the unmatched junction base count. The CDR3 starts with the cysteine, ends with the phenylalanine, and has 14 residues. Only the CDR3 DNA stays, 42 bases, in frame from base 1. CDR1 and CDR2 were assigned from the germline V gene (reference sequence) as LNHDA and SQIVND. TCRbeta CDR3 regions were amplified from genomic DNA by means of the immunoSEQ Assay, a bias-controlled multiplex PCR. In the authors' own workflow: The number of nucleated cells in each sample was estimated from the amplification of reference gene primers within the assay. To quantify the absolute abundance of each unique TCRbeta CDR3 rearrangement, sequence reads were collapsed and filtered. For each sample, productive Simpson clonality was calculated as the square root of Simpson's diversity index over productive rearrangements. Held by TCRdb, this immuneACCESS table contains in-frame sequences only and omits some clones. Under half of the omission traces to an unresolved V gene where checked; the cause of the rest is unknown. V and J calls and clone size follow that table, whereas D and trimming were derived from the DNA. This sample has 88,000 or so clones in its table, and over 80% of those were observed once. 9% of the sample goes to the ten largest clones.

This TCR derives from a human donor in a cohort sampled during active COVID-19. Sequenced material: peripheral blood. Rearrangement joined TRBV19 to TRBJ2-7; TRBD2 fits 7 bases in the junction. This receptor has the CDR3 CASSTRTGGYEQYF. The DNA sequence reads TGTGCCAGTAGCACCAGGACGGGGGGCTACGAGCAGTACTTC.